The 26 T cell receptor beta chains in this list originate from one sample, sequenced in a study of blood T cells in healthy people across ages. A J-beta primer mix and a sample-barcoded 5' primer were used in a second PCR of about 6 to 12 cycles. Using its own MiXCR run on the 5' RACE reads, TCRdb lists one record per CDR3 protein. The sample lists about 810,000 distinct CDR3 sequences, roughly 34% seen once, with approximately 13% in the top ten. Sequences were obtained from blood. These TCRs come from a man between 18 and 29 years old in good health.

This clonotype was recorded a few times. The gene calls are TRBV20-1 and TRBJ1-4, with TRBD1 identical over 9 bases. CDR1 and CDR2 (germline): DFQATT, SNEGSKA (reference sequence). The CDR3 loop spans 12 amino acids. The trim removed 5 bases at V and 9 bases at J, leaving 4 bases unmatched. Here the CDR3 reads CSAEGQGQKLFF. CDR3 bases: TGCAGTGCTGAGGGACAGGGTCAAAAACTGTTTTTT.

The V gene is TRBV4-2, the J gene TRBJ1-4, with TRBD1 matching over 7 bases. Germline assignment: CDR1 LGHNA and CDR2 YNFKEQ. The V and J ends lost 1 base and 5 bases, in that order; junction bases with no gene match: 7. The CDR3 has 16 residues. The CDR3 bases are TGTGCCAGCAGCCAAGTATCCGGGACAGAGAATGAAAAACTGTTTTTT. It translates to CASSQVSGTENEKLFF.

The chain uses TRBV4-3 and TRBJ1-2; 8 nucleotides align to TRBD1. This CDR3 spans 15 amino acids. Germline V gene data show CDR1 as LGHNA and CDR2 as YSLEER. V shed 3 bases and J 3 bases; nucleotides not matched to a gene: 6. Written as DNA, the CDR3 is TGCGCCAGCAGCCATAGCCAGGGGGCGGACTATGGCTACACCTTC. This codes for CASSHSQGADYGYTF.

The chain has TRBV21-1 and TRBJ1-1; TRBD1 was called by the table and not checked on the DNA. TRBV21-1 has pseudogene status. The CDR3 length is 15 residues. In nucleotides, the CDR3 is TGTGCCAGCAGCACAAAGTGGGGGCTGAACACTGAAGCTTTCTTT. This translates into CASSTKWGLNTEAFF.

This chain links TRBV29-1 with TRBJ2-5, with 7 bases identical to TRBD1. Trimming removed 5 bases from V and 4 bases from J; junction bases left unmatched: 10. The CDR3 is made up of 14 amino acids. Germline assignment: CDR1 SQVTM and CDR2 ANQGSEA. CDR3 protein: CSVSRQGGRETQYF. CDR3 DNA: TGCAGCGTTTCAAGACAGGGCGGGCGAGAGACCCAGTACTTC.

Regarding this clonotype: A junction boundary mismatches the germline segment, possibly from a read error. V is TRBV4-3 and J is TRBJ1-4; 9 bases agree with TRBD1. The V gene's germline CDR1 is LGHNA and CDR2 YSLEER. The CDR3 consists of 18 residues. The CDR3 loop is CASSQDVPGQGRIERLFF. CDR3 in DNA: TGCGCCAGCAGCCAAGACGTCCCGGGACAGGGCCGCATAGAAAGACTGTTTTTT.

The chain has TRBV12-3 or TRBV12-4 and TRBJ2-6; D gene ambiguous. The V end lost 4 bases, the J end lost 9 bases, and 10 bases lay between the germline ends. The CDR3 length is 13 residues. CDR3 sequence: CASSSYHGNVLTF. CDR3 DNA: TGTGCCAGCAGTTCCTACCACGGCAACGTCCTGACTTTC.

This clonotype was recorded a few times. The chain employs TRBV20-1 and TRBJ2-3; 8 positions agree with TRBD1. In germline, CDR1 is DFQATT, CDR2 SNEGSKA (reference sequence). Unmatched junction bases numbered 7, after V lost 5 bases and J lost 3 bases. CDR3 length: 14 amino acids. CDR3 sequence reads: CSALYQGATDTQYF. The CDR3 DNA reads TGCAGTGCTCTCTACCAGGGGGCTACAGATACGCAGTATTTT.

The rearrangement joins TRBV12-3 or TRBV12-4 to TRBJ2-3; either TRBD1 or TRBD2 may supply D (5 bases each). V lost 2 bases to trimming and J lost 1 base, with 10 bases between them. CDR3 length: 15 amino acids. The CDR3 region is CASSLRDPRTDTQYF. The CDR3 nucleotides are TGTGCCAGCAGTTTACGGGACCCCCGCACAGATACGCAGTATTTT.

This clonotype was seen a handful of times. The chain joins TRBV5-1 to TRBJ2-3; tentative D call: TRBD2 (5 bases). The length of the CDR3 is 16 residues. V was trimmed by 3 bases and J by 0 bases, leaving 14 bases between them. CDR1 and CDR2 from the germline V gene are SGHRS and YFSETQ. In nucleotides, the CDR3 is TGCGCCAGCAGCTACAGCGGCCCCGGTAGCACAGATACGCAGTATTTT. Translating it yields CASSYSGPGSTDTQYF.

The CDR3 sequence is CASSQPPRGGYNEQFF. In DNA form, the CDR3 reads TGTGCCAGCTCACAGCCCCCGAGGGGAGGGTACAATGAGCAGTTCTTC. This chain uses TRBV18 with TRBJ2-1; 7 bases agree with TRBD2. There are 16 residues in the CDR3. Trimming cost V 4 bases and J 4 bases; bases outside gene matches: 10. The germline CDR1 and CDR2 sequences are KGHSH and LQKENI.

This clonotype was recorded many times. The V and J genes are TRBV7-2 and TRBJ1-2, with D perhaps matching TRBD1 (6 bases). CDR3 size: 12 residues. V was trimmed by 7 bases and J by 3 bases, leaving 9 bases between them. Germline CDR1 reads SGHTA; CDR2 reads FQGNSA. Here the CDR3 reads CASNRQDYGYTF. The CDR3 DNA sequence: TGTGCCAGCAACAGACAGGACTATGGCTACACCTTC.

CDR3 protein: CASSQVRFDSTSSYEQYF. The CDR3 DNA sequence: TGCGCCAGCAGCCAAGTCAGATTTGACAGTACTTCCTCCTACGAGCAGTACTTC. The chain recombines TRBV4-1 with TRBJ2-7; tentative D call: TRBD1 (5 bases). CDR3 length: 18 amino acids. CDR1 and CDR2 (germline): MGHRA, YSYEKL. Trimming shortened V by 1 base and J by 0 bases, and 19 bases separated the two germline ends.

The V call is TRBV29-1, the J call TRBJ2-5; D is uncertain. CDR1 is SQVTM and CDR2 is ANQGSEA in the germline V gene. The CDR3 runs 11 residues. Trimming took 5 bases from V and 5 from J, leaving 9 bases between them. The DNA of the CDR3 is TGCAGCGTTCGATCCCCGGAGACCCAGTACTTC. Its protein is CSVRSPETQYF.

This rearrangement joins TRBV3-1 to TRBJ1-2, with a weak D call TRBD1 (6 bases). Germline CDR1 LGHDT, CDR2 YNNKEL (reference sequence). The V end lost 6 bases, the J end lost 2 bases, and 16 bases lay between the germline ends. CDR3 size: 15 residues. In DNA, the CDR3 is TGTGCCAGCAGAGGTCTAGACAGGAGAAACTATGGCTACACCTTC. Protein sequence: CASRGLDRRNYGYTF. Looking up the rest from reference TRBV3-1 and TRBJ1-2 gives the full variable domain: DTAVSQTPKYLVTQMGNDKSIKCEQNLGHDTMYWYKQDSKKFLKIMFSYNNKELIINETVPNRFSPKSPDKAHLNLHINSLELGDSAVYFCASRGLDRRNYGYTFGSGTRLTVV.

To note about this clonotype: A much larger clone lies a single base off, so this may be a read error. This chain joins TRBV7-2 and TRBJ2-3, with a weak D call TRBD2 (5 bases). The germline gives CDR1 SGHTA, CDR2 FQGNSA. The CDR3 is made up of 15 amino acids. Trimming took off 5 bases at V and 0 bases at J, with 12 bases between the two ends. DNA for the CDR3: TGTACCAGCAGCGCAGTCGGGAAAAGCACAGATACGCAGTATTTT. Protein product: CTSSAVGKSTDTQYF.

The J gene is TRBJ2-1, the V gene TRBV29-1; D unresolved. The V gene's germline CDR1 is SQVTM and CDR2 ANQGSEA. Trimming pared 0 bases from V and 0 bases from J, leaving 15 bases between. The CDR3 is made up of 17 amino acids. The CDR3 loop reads CSVEDSRQALSYNEQFF. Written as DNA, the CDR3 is TGCAGCGTTGAAGATTCTAGGCAGGCCCTCTCCTACAATGAGCAGTTCTTC.

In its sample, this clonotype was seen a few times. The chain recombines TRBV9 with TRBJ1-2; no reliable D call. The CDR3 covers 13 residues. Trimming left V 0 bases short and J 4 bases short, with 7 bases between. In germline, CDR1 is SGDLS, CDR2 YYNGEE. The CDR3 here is CASSVEPLYGYTF. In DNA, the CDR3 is TGTGCCAGCAGCGTAGAACCTCTCTATGGCTACACCTTC.

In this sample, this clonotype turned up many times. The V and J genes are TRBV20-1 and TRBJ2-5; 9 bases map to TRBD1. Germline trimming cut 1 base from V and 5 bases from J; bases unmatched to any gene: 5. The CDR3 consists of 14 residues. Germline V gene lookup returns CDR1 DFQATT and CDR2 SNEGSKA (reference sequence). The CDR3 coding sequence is TGCAGTGCTAGAGCCGACAGGGGGGTTGAGACCCAGTACTTC. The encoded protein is CSARADRGVETQYF.

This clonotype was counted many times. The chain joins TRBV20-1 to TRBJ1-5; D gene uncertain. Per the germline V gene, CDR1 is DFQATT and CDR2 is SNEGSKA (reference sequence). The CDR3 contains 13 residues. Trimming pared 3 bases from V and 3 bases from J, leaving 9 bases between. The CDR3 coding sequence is TGCAGTGCTAGTAGCTGGGACAATCAGCCCCAGCATTTT. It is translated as CSASSWDNQPQHF.

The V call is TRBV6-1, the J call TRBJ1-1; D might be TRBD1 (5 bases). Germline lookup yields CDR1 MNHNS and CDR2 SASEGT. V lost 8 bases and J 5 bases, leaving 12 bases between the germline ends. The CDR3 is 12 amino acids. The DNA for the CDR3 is TGTGCCAGCGCCTGGGGGAAGACTGAAGCTTTCTTT. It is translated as CASAWGKTEAFF.

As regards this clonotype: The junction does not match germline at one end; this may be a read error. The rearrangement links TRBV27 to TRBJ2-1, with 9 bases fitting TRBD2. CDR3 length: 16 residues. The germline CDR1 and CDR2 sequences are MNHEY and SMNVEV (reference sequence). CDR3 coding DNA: TGTGCCAGCAGGTTATCGGGGGTGCGGCGGGGGGGCGATCAGTTCTTC. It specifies CASRLSGVRRGGDQFF.

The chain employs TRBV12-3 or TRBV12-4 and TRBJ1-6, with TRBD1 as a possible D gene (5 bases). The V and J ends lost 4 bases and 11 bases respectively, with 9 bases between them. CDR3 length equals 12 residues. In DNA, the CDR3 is TGTGCCAGCAGTTCCCAGGGTACACCCCTCCACTTT. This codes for CASSSQGTPLHF.

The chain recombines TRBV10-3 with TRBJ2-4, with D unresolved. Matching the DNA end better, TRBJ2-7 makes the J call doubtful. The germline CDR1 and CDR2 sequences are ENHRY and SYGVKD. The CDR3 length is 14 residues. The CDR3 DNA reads TGTGCCATCAGTGAGGCGAGCCAGCTGTACGAGCAGTACTTC. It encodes CAISEASQLYEQYF.

In nucleotides, the CDR3 is TGTGCCAGCGGCACTAGCGGGGGGGCGGGCAATGAGCAGTTCTTC. It translates to CASGTSGGAGNEQFF. J is TRBJ2-1 and V is TRBV2; 13 bases match TRBD2. The CDR3 totals 15 residues. With V trimmed by 8 bases and J by 6 bases, 7 bases remained unmatched. The germline V gene has CDR1 SNHLY and CDR2 FYNNEI.

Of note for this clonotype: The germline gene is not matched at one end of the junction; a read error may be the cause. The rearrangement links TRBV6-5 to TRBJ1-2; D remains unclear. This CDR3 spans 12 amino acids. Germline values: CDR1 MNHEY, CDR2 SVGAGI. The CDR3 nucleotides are TGTGCCAGCAGAACGTTGGGCGATGGCCACACCTTC. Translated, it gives CASRTLGDGHTF.